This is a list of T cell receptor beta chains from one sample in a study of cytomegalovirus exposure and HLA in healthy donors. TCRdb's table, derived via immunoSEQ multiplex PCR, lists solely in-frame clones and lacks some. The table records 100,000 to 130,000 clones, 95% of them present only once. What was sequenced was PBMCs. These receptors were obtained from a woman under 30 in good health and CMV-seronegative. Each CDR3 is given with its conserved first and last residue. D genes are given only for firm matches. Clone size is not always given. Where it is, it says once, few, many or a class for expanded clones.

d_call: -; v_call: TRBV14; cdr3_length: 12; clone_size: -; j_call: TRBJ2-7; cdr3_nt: TGTGCCAGCAGCAAGCGTACCGGCGAGCAGTACTTC; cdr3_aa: CASSKRTGEQYF
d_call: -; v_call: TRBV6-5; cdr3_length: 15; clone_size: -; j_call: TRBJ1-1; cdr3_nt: TGTGCCAGCAGTTACTTCGGGACACTCACCACTGAAGCTTTCTTT; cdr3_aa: CASSYFGTLTTEAFF
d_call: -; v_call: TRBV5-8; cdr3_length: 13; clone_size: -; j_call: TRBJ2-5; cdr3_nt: TGTGCCAGCAGCCCCAATTCCCAAGAGACCCAGTACTTC; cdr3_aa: CASSPNSQETQYF
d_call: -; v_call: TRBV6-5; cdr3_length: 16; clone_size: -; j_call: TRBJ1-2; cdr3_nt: TGTGCCAGCAGTTACTCCCCAGGGAAGCAGCTTAAAGGCTACACCTTC; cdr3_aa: CASSYSPGKQLKGYTF
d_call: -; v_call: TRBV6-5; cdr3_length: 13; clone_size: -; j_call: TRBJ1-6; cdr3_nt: TGTGCCAGCAGTTACTCAGGGGTTTCACCCCTCCACTTT; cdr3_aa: CASSYSGVSPLHF
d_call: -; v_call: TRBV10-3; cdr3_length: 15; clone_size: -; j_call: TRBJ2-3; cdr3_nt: TGTGCCATCAGGGGGACTGTGGATCACAAAGATACGCAGTATTTT; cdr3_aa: CAIRGTVDHKDTQYF
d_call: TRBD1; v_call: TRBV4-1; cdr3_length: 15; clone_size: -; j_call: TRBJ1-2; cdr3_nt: TGCGCCAGCAGCCAGCACAGGGGAGGTAACTATGGCTACACCTTC; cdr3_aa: CASSQHRGGNYGYTF
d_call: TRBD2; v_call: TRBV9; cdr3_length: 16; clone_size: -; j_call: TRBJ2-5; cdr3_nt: TGTGCCAGCAGCGTAGTGGCGAGCGGGGAATCTCTGACCCAGTACTTC; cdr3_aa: CASSVVASGESLTQYF
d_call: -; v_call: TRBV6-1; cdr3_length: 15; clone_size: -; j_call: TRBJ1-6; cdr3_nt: TGTGCCAGCAGTGAAGCGACAGGCTATAATTCACCCCTCCACTTT; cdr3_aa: CASSEATGYNSPLHF
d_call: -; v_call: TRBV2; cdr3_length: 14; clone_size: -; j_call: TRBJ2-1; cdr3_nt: TGTGCCAGCAGCGAACAGCCAGGGGCTAACGAGCAGTTCTTC; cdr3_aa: CASSEQPGANEQFF
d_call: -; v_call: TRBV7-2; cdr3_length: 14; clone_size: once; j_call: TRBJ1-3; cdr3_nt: TGTGCCAGCAGCTCTAGACAGAGGGGAAACACCATATATTTT; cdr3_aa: CASSSRQRGNTIYF
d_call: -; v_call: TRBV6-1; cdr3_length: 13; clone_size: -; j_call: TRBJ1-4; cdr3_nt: TGTGCCAGCAAGGGGGTGATGGGTGAAAAACTGTTTTTT; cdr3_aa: CASKGVMGEKLFF
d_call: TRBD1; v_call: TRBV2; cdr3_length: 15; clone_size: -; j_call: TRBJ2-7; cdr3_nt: TGTGCCAGCAGAGAAGGGACAGCTTTAGCCTACGAGCAGTACTTC; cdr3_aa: CASREGTALAYEQYF
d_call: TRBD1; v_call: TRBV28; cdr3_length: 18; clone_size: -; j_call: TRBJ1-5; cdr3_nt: TGTGCCAGCAGTTTCCCAAGGGGGACAGGGAATAGCAATCAGCCCCAGCATTTT; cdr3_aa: CASSFPRGTGNSNQPQHF
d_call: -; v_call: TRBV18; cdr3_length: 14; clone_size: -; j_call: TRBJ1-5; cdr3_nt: TGTGCCAGCTCACCTCAGGACAGTTCACAGCCCCAGCATTTT; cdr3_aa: CASSPQDSSQPQHF
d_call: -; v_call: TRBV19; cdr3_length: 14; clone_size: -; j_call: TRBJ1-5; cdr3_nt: TGTGCCAGCACAATCAGGGATAACAATCAGCCCCAGCATTTT; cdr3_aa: CASTIRDNNQPQHF
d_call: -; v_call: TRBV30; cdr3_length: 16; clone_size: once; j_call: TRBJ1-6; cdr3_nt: TGTGCCTGGAGTGTACGGGGGAGCTCCTATAATTCACCCCTCCACTTT; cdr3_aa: CAWSVRGSSYNSPLHF
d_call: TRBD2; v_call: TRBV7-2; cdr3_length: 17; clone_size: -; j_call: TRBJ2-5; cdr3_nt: TGTGCCAGCAGCGTGCCCCGGACTAGCGGGGTGGGAGAGACCCAGTACTTC; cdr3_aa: CASSVPRTSGVGETQYF
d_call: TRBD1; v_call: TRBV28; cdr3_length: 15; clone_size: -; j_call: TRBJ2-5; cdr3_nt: TGTGCCAGCAGTTCCCCCTGGACAGGGAAAGAGACCCAGTACTTC; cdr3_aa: CASSSPWTGKETQYF
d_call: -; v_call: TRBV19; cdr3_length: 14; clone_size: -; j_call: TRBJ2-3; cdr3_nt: TGTGCCAGTAGTATAGTGGCTGACTTGGATACGCAGTATTTT; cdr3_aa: CASSIVADLDTQYF
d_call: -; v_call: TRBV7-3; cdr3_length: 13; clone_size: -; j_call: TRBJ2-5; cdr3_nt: TGTGCCAGCAGCTTAGGCCCCCAAGAGACCCAGTACTTC; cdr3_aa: CASSLGPQETQYF
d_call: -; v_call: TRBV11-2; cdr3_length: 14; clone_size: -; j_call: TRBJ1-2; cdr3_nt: TGTGCCAGCAGCTTAGTCGGGGTAGGCTATGGCTACACCTTC; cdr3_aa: CASSLVGVGYGYTF
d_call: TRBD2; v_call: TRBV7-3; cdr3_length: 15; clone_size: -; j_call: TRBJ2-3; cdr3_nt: TGTGCCAGCAGCTATACTAGCGCTAGCACAGATACGCAGTATTTT; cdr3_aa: CASSYTSASTDTQYF
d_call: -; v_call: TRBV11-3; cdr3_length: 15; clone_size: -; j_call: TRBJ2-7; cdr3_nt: TGTGCCAGCAGCTTAGAAGAAGGGCGGAGGTACGAGCAGTACTTC; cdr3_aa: CASSLEEGRRYEQYF
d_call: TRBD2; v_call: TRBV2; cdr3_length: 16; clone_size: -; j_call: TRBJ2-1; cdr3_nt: TGTGCCAGCAGGATATACGGGGGGGCCCACTACAATGAGCAGTTCTTC; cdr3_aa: CASRIYGGAHYNEQFF
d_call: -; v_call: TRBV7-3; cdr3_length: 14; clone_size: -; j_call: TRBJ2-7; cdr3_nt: TGTGCCAGCAGCCCCCGACAGCTTATCTACGAGCAGTACTTC; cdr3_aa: CASSPRQLIYEQYF
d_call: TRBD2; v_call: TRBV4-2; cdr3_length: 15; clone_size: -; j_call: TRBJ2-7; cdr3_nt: TGTGCCAGCAGCCAAGGTCCTAGCGGAACCTACGAGCAGTACTTC; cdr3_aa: CASSQGPSGTYEQYF
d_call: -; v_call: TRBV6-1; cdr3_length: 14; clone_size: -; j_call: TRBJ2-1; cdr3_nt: TGTGCCAGCAGGGAGGGACAGCCCCTAAATGAGCAGTTCTTC; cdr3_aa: CASREGQPLNEQFF
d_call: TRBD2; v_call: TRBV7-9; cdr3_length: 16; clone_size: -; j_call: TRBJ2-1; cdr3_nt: TGTGCCAGCAGCTCAAAGACTAGCGGGGGGTACAATGAGCAGTTCTTC; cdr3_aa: CASSSKTSGGYNEQFF
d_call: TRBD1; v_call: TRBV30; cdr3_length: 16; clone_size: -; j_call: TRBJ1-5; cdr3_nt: TGTGCCTGGAGTGTACATTTCGCCAGGGGGCAACAGCCCCAGCATTTT; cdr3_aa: CAWSVHFARGQQPQHF
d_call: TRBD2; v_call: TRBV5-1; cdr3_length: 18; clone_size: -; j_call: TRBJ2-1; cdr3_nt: TGCGCCAGCAGCTTTACAACACTAGCGGGGACGTCCTACAATGAGCAGTTCTTC; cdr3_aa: CASSFTTLAGTSYNEQFF
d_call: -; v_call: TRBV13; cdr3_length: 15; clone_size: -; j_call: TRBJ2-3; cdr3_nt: TGTGCCAGCAGCTCGACAGATACTAGCACAGATACGCAGTATTTT; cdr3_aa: CASSSTDTSTDTQYF
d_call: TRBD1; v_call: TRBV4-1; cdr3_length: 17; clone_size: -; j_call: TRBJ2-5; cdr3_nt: TGCGCCAGCAGCCAAAACAGGGACAGGGCTTATCAAGAGACCCAGTACTTC; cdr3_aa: CASSQNRDRAYQETQYF
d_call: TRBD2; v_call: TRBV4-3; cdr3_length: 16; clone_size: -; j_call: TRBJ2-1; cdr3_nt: TGCGCCAGCAGCCGTCTACTAGCGGGGAGCTACAATGAGCAGTTCTTC; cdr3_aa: CASSRLLAGSYNEQFF
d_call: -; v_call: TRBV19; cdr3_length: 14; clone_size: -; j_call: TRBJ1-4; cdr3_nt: TGTGCCAGTAGTATTGGGCAGCCTAATGAAAAACTGTTTTTT; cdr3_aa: CASSIGQPNEKLFF
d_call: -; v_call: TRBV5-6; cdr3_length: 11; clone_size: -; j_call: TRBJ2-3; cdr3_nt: TGTGCCAGCAGCTTTCAAGATACGCAGTATTTT; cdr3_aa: CASSFQDTQYF
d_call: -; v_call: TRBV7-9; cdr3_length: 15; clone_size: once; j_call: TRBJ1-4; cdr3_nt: TGTGCCAGCAGCTTTGCAGGGGTAGGGCATGAAAAACTGTTTTTT; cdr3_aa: CASSFAGVGHEKLFF
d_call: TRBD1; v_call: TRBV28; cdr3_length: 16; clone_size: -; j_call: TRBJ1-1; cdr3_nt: TGTGCCAGCAGCGACCCCCGGACAGGGCAAGGGGGTGAAGCTTTCTTT; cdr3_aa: CASSDPRTGQGGEAFF
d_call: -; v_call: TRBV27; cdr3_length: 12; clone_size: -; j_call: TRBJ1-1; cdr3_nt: TGTGCCAGCGCACAGGGTAACACTGAAGCTTTCTTT; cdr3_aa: CASAQGNTEAFF
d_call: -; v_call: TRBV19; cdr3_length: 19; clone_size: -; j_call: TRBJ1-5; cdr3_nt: TGTGCCAGTAGTATCGGCGGGTACAGGGCGACTTCGAGCAATCAGCCCCAGCATTTT; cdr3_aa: CASSIGGYRATSSNQPQHF
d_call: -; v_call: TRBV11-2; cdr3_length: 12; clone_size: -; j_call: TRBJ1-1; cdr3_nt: TGTGCCAGCAGCCCTAGCCGACGGGAAGCTTTCTTT; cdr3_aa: CASSPSRREAFF
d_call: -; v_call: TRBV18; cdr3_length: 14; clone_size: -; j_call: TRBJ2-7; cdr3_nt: TGTGCCAGCTCACCATCCCTCTCCTTCCACGAGCAGTACTTC; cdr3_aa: CASSPSLSFHEQYF
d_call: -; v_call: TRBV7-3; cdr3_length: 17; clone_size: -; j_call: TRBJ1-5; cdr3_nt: TGTGCCAGCAGCTTAACCGACACAGGATATAGCAATCAGCCCCAGCATTTT; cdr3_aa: CASSLTDTGYSNQPQHF
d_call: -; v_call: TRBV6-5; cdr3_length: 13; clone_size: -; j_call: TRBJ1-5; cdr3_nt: TGTGCCAGCAGGCTACAGGTCAATCAGCCCCAGCATTTT; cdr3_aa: CASRLQVNQPQHF
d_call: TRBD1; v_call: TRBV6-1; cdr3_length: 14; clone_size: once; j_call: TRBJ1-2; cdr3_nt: TGTGCCAGCAGCCGGGGACAGGGGGCTGGTGGCTACACCTTC; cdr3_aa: CASSRGQGAGGYTF